This T cell receptor beta chain was identified in a study of blood T cell repertoires in COVID-19. Study as a whole: Sites in the United States, Italy and Spain provided acute and convalescent COVID-19 samples.

This clone showed up just once. In the study's own analysis: Estimated nucleated cell counts came from reference gene primer amplification. Using immunoSEQ multiplex PCR, the repertoire was profiled, and TCRdb retains in-frame clones only, with some absent. V and J calls and clone size are as listed in that table; D and trimming were resolved from the DNA. The table lists over 150,000 clones, 80% to 90% of them singletons. V shed 3 bases and J shed 6 bases, with 9 bases lying between them. This CDR3 is built from 13 residues. Germline V gene lookup returns CDR1 SGHTA and CDR2 FQGNSA. The TCR originated in a young man who had recovered from COVID-19. The rearrangement joins TRBV7-2 to TRBJ1-5; D is undetermined. Sequenced sample: peripheral blood. The CDR3 loop is CASSFRFGQPQHF. The CDR3 coding sequence is TGTGCCAGCAGCTTCCGGTTTGGTCAGCCCCAGCATTTT.